The 32 T cell receptor beta chains in this list originate from one sample, sequenced in a study of T cell responses to AZD1222 COVID-19 vaccine. The assay was immunoSEQ multiplex PCR, and TCRdb's table has in-frame clones only and misses some. Of more than 130,000 clones in the sample, 90% were seen once. The specimen was peripheral blood, collected on day 0 of AZD1222 vaccination. The source of these receptors is an adult in good health.

This clone was counted between two and nine times. The chain combines TRBV27 with TRBJ1-6; tentative D call: TRBD1 (6 bases). Trimming stripped 8 bases from V and 10 bases from J, with 18 bases between. Per germline, CDR1 MNHEY and CDR2 SMNVEV (reference sequence). This CDR3 is 14 amino acids long. The CDR3 here is CASRSSGVRSPLHF. The CDR3, as DNA: TGTGCCAGCCGCTCTTCAGGGGTGCGATCACCCCTCCACTTT.

This clone is judged medium-sized (0.01 to 0.1%). V usage is TRBV12-5 and J usage is TRBJ1-2; D is ambiguous. V was shortened by 3 bases and J by 4 bases, with 9 bases between the two germline ends. This CDR3 comprises 13 residues. CDR1 LGHNT and CDR2 FRNRAP come from the germline V gene. The CDR3 DNA is TGTGCTAGTGGTTTCGAGCCCCCCTATGGCTACACCTTC. Amino acids: CASGFEPPYGYTF. The complete variable domain, with remaining parts taken from reference TRBV12-5 and TRBJ1-2, reads DARVTQTPRHKVTEMGQEVTMRCQPILGHNTVFWYRQTMMQGLELLAYFRNRAPLDDSGMPKDRFSAEMPDATLATLKIQPSEPRDSAVYFCASGFEPPYGYTFGSGTRLTVV.

This clone appeared a single time. This chain uses TRBV18 with TRBJ1-3; D ambiguous. CDR1 and CDR2 (germline): KGHSH, LQKENI. The CDR3 contains 14 residues. Trimming took 3 bases from V and 2 from J, leaving 8 bases between them. CDR3 sequence: CASSPQAAGNTIYF. CDR3 sequence (DNA): TGTGCCAGCTCACCCCAAGCAGCTGGAAACACCATATATTTT.

The chain joins TRBV5-1 to TRBJ2-7, with a possible D match to TRBD1 (5 bases). The CDR3 spans 14 residues. Germline V gene sequence: CDR1 SGHRS, CDR2 YFSETQ. Trimming pared 0 bases from V and 0 bases from J, leaving 7 bases between. The CDR3 region is CASSLARASYEQYF. The CDR3 nucleotides are TGCGCCAGCAGCTTGGCCAGGGCCTCCTACGAGCAGTACTTC.

V is TRBV5-1 and J is TRBJ1-2; possible D gene TRBD1, 5 bases. Germline CDR1 is SGHRS and CDR2 is YFSETQ. The CDR3 is made up of 14 amino acids. Trimming stripped 0 bases from V and 4 bases from J, with 10 bases between. CDR3 sequence reads: CASSLGGLGYGYTF. The CDR3 nucleotides read TGCGCCAGCAGCTTGGGGGGACTTGGCTATGGCTACACCTTC.

V is TRBV29-1 and J is TRBJ2-7; 7 positions agree with TRBD1. The CDR3 is 13 amino acids. The V gene's germline CDR1 is SQVTM and CDR2 ANQGSEA. The V segment lost 3 bases and the J segment 4 bases; nucleotides outside the gene matches: 6. DNA of the CDR3: TGCAGCGTTGAGACAGGGAGAGGTTACGAGCAGTACTTC. It translates to CSVETGRGYEQYF.

The chain uses TRBV20-1 and TRBJ2-7; no clear D gene. The ends were cut back, 0 bases at V and 5 bases at J, with 5 bases in the middle. This CDR3 is built from 11 residues. Germline V gene sequence: CDR1 DFQATT, CDR2 SNEGSKA (reference sequence). The CDR3 spells CSARDVHEQYF. The CDR3 coding sequence is TGCAGTGCTAGAGATGTCCACGAGCAGTACTTC.

The chain has TRBV27 and TRBJ1-3; D remains unclear. Germline-derived CDR1 and CDR2 are MNHEY and SMNVEV (reference sequence). V was pared by 5 bases and J by 1 base, with 15 bases between. This CDR3 is 16 amino acids long. CDR3 nucleotides: TGTGCCAGCAGTCCTCGGCCAGCCCATTCTGGAAACACCATATATTTT. Protein sequence: CASSPRPAHSGNTIYF.

This chain links TRBV15 with TRBJ1-5; 11 bases agree with TRBD1. The germline gives CDR1 LNHNV, CDR2 YYDKDF (reference sequence). The CDR3 runs 14 residues. Unmatched junction bases numbered 0, after V lost 3 bases and J lost 5 bases. CDR3 amino acids: CATSRDRGHQPQHF. In DNA form, the CDR3 reads TGTGCCACCAGCAGGGACAGGGGGCATCAGCCCCAGCATTTT.

This clone was counted a few times. The chain couples TRBV2 to TRBJ1-1, with TRBD1 matching over 7 bases. The length of the CDR3 is 16 residues. J was trimmed by 4 bases and V by 6 bases; bases with no gene match: 14. The V gene's germline CDR1 is SNHLY and CDR2 FYNNEI. Here the CDR3 DNA reads TGTGCCAGCAGCCCAATCCGACAGGGAGGTCTCACTGAAGCTTTCTTT. It translates to CASSPIRQGGLTEAFF.

J is TRBJ1-5 and V is TRBV6-5; possibly TRBD1 for D (6 bases). CDR3 length: 15 amino acids. Trimming shortened V by 6 bases and J by 4 bases, and 16 bases separated the two germline ends. Germline V gene lookup returns CDR1 MNHEY and CDR2 SVGAGI. CDR3 nucleotide sequence: TGTGCCAGCAGGTCCCGGGGGGGCGTAAATCAGCCCCAGCATTTT. It codes for CASRSRGGVNQPQHF.

V gene TRBV27 combines with J gene TRBJ2-5, with TRBD1 matching over 7 bases. Germline V lookup: CDR1 MNHEY, CDR2 SMNVEV (reference sequence). This CDR3 has 14 amino acids. Trimming at V came to 5 bases and at J to 3 bases, leaving 6 bases not matched to a gene. CDR3: CASSPDRVKETQYF. The CDR3 nucleotides read TGTGCCAGCAGTCCTGACAGGGTTAAAGAGACCCAGTACTTC.

This clone was counted only a few times. Other DNA sequences of this sample code for an identical CDR3. J is TRBJ2-1 and V is TRBV11-3; no reliable D call. CDR1 and CDR2 from the germline V gene are SGHNT and YENEEA. With 5 bases removed from V and 9 bases from J, the gap between germline ends came to 11 bases. This CDR3 has 12 amino acids. CDR3 loop: CASSPTLVEQFF. CDR3 bases: TGTGCCAGCAGCCCAACCCTCGTTGAGCAGTTCTTC.

The chain recombines TRBV19 with TRBJ2-6, with TRBD1 matching over 7 bases. The length of the CDR3 is 17 residues. V shed 2 bases, J shed 2 bases, and the junction held 6 bases outside the gene matches. The germline gives CDR1 LNHDA, CDR2 SQIVND (reference sequence). CDR3 coding DNA: TGTGCCAGTAGTATAAGGTTCGACAGGGCTGGGGCCAACGTCCTGACTTTC. Protein product: CASSIRFDRAGANVLTF.

This chain links TRBV18 with TRBJ1-5, with D possibly being TRBD1 (5 bases). The CDR3 runs to 16 residues. Trimming took 1 base from V and 1 from J, leaving 11 bases between them. Germline V gives CDR1 KGHSH, CDR2 LQKENI. The CDR3 DNA is TGTGCCAGCTCACCACTGGGTGAGGGGAGCAATCAGCCCCAGCATTTT. It codes for CASSPLGEGSNQPQHF.

J is TRBJ2-7 and V is TRBV30, with 8 bases that match TRBD2. J lost 6 bases, V lost 5 bases, and 6 bases had no gene match. Germline V gene lookup returns CDR1 GTSNPN and CDR2 SVGIG (reference sequence). The CDR3 has 12 amino acids. CDR3 in amino acids: CAWDGLAGEQYF. The CDR3 nucleotides read TGTGCCTGGGATGGACTAGCTGGCGAGCAGTACTTC.

The DNA of the CDR3 is TGTGCCATCGGGACTAGCGGGATAGGAAATGAGCAGTTCTTC. This encodes CAIGTSGIGNEQFF. This rearrangement joins TRBV7-9 to TRBJ2-1; 13 bases align to TRBD2. Germline CDR1 and CDR2: SEHNR and FQNEAQ (reference sequence). V lost 10 bases to trimming and J lost 7 bases; unmatched junction nucleotides: 7. This CDR3 is built from 14 residues.

J is TRBJ2-7 and V is TRBV7-2; 13 bases map to TRBD2. Trimming cost V 2 bases and J 3 bases; bases outside gene matches: 1. This CDR3 contains 15 residues. The germline V gene has CDR1 SGHTA and CDR2 FQGNSA. CDR3 nucleotide sequence: TGTGCCAGCAGCTTAAGGACTAGCGGGAGCTACGAGCAGTACTTC. This encodes CASSLRTSGSYEQYF. The full variable domain, rest sourced from reference TRBV7-2 and TRBJ2-7, is GAGVSQSPSNKVTEKGKDVELRCDPISGHTALYWYRQSLGQGLEFLIYFQGNSAPDKSGLPSDRFSAERTGGSVSTLTIQRTQQEDSAVYLCASSLRTSGSYEQYFGPGTRLTVT.

The rearrangement links TRBV4-3 to TRBJ2-3; D is unclear. Germline V CDR1 and CDR2: LGHNA, YSLEER. V was shortened by 0 bases and J by 6 bases, with 10 bases between the two germline ends. The CDR3 runs to 14 residues. This CDR3 reads CASSQDGRRDTQYF. In DNA form, the CDR3 reads TGCGCCAGCAGCCAAGATGGGCGGCGGGATACGCAGTATTTT.

This clone was counted a single time. The chain has TRBV2 and TRBJ2-3; D perhaps matches TRBD1 (5 bases). CDR3 size: 20 residues. Trimming left V 1 base short and J 0 bases short, with 23 bases between. The germline V gene has CDR1 SNHLY and CDR2 FYNNEI. CDR3 sequence (DNA): TGTGCCAGCAGTGAAGTCTCGTGGAGATTCAGGGCTAGTAGCACAGATACGCAGTATTTT. Its protein product is CASSEVSWRFRASSTDTQYF.

The rearrangement links TRBV4-1 to TRBJ1-4; the D gene is possibly TRBD1 (5 bases). The length of the CDR3 is 18 residues. The germline V gene has CDR1 MGHRA and CDR2 YSYEKL. Trimming shortened V by 1 base and J by 5 bases, and 20 bases separated the two germline ends. CDR3 in DNA: TGCGCCAGCAGCCAAGGGGGTTCCAGGTCAGGGTTGAATGAAAAACTGTTTTTT. This codes for CASSQGGSRSGLNEKLFF.

V is TRBV2 and J is TRBJ1-3; 8 nucleotides align to TRBD1. V lost 4 bases, J lost 4 bases, and 6 bases stayed unmatched. The CDR3 loop spans 15 amino acids. Looked up from germline, CDR1 is SNHLY and CDR2 is FYNNEI. Here the CDR3 reads CASSAGGAEGNTIYF. In DNA form, the CDR3 reads TGTGCCAGCAGTGCAGGGGGCGCGGAAGGAAACACCATATATTTT. Full variable domain (remainder filled in from reference TRBV2 and TRBJ1-3): EPEVTQTPSHQVTQMGQEVILRCVPISNHLYFYWYRQILGQKVEFLVSFYNNEISEKSEIFDDQFSVERPDGSNFTLKIRSTKLEDSAMYFCASSAGGAEGNTIYFGEGSWLTVV.

The V gene is TRBV4-2, the J gene TRBJ1-2; 9 nucleotides align to TRBD1. The CDR3 contains 16 residues. CDR1 and CDR2 (germline): LGHNA, YNFKEQ. V lost 1 base, J lost 6 bases, and 9 bases stayed unmatched. The chain's CDR3 is CASSQAADRGVNGYTF. DNA for the CDR3: TGTGCCAGCAGCCAAGCCGCGGACAGGGGTGTGAATGGCTACACCTTC.

The genes are TRBV14 and TRBJ1-4, with D unresolved. The V end was cut by 0 bases, the J end by 2 bases, with 10 bases between. Germline V CDR1 and CDR2: SGHDN, FVKESK. The CDR3 covers 16 residues. CDR3 in DNA: TGTGCCAGCAGCCAAGATCTGGGTGTCACTAATGAAAAACTGTTTTTT. This codes for CASSQDLGVTNEKLFF.

This chain connects TRBV4-3 to TRBJ2-2; no firm D call. Trimming stripped 4 bases from V and 6 bases from J, with 9 bases between. The CDR3 runs to 13 residues. CDR1 and CDR2 from the germline V gene are LGHNA and YSLEER. The CDR3, as DNA: TGCGCCAGCAGCCTACGGGCTGCCGGGGAGCTGTTTTTT. This codes for CASSLRAAGELFF.

The sample holds one count of this clone. The chain carries TRBV5-1 and TRBJ1-2, with no clear D. This CDR3 comprises 13 residues. CDR1 and CDR2 (germline): SGHRS, YFSETQ. V lost 3 bases and J 6 bases, leaving 12 bases between the germline ends. In DNA form, the CDR3 reads TGCGCCAGCAGCTCCCAGCCTGGTAATGGCTACACCTTC. Its protein is CASSSQPGNGYTF.

The chain employs TRBV9 and TRBJ2-2; D not resolved. Germline V gene data show CDR1 as SGDLS and CDR2 as YYNGEE. V dropped 2 bases and J dropped 6 bases, with 11 bases sitting between them. The CDR3 loop spans 14 amino acids. The CDR3 DNA sequence: TGTGCCAGCAGCGTCGACCCCACCCCCGGGGAGCTGTTTTTT. Amino acid sequence: CASSVDPTPGELFF.

The CDR3 here is CASSFPVEKQFF. DNA of the CDR3: TGTGCCAGCAGCTTTCCAGTCGAAAAGCAGTTCTTC. The chain uses TRBV5-4 and TRBJ2-1, with no clear D. V was pared by 2 bases and J by 11 bases, with 11 bases between. This CDR3 is built from 12 residues. Germline CDR1 reads SGHNT; CDR2 reads YYREEE (reference sequence). The variable domain in full, completed from reference TRBV5-4 and TRBJ2-1, reads ETGVTQSPTHLIKTRGQQVTLRCSSQSGHNTVSWYQQALGQGPQFIFQYYREEENGRGNFPPRFSGLQFPNYSSELNVNALELDDSALYLCASSFPVEKQFFGPGTRLTVL.

The V call is TRBV12-5, the J call TRBJ1-2, with D possibly being TRBD1 (6 bases). The germline V gene has CDR1 LGHNT and CDR2 FRNRAP. V lost 4 bases, J lost 5 bases, and 11 bases lay in between. CDR3 length equals 13 residues. CDR3 sequence (DNA): TGTGCTAGTGGTTCAGGGGTAGTATATGGCTACACCTTC. This translates into CASGSGVVYGYTF.

The V call is TRBV7-2, the J call TRBJ1-1; D is uncertain. Trimming stripped 1 base from V and 5 bases from J, with 11 bases between. The CDR3 loop spans 14 amino acids. CDR1 and CDR2 from the germline V gene are SGHTA and FQGNSA. DNA for the CDR3: TGTGCCAGCAGCTTAGGTGGAGATGGGACTGAAGCTTTCTTT. Translating it yields CASSLGGDGTEAFF.

The chain joins TRBV10-3 to TRBJ1-6; TRBD1 aligns across 7 bases. The length of the CDR3 is 14 residues. The germline gives CDR1 ENHRY, CDR2 SYGVKD. J lost 5 bases, V lost 8 bases, and 6 bases had no gene match. CDR3 in amino acids: CAISTGPNNSPLHF. The CDR3 coding sequence is TGTGCCATCTCGACAGGGCCTAATAATTCACCCCTCCACTTT.

The V and J genes are TRBV4-1 and TRBJ1-3; 8 nucleotides line up with TRBD1. With 2 bases clipped from V and 3 bases from J, the junction kept 6 bases outside the gene matches. Germline CDR1 MGHRA, CDR2 YSYEKL. The CDR3 covers 16 residues. The CDR3 sequence is CASSQPQGALGNTIYF. The CDR3 DNA is TGCGCCAGCAGCCAACCTCAGGGGGCTCTTGGAAACACCATATATTTT.